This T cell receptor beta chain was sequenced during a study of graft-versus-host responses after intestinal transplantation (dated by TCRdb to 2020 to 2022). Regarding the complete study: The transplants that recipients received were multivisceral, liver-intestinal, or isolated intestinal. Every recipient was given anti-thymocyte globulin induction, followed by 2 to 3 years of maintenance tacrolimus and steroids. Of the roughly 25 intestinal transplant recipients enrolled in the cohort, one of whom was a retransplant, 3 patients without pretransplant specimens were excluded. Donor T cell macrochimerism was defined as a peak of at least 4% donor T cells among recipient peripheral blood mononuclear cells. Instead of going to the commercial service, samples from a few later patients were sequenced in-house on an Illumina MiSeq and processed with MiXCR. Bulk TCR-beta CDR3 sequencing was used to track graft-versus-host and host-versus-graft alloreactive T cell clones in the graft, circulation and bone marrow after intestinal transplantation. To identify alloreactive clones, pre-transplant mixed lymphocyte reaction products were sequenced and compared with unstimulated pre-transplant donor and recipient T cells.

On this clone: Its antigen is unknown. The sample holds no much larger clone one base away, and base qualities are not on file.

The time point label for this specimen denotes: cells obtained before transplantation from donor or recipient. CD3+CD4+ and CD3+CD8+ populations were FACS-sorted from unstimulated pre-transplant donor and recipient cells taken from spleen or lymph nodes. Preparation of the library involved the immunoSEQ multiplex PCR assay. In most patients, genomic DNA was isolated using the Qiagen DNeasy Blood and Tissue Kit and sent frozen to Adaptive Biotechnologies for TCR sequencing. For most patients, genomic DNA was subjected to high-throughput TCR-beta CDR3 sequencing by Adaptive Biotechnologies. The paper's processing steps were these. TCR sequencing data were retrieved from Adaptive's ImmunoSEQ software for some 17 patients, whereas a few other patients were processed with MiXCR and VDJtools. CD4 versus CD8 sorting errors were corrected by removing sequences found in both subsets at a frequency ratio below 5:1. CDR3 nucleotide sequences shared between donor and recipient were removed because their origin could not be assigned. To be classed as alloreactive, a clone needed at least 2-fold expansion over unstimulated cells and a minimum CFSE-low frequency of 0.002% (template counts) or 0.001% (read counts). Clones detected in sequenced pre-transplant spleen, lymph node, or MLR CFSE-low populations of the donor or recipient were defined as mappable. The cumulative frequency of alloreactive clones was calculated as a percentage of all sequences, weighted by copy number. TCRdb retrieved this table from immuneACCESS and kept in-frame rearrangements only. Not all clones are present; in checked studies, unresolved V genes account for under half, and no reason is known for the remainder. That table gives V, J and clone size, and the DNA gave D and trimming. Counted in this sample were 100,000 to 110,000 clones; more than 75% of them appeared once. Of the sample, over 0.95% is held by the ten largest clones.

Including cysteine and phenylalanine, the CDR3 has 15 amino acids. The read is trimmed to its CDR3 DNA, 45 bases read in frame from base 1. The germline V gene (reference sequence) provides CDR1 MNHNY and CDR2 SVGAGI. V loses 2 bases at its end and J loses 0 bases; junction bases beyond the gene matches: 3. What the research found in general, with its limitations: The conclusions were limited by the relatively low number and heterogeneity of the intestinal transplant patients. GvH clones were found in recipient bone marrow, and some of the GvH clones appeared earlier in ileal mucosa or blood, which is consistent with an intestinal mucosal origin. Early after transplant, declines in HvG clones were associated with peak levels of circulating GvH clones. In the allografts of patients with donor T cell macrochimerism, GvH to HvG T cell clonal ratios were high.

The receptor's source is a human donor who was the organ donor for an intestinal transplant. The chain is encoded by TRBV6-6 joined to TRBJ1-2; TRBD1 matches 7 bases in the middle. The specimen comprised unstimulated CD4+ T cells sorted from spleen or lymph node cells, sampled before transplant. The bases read TGTGCCAGCAGTTACGGACAGGTGACTAACTATGGCTACACCTTC. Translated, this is CASSYGQVTNYGYTF.